The T cell receptor beta chain described here comes from a study of identical twins (dated by TCRdb to 2016 to 2017). Turning to the overall study: To test whether fetal clonotypes persist, the study used deep sequencing on TCR alpha and beta repertoires from monozygotic twins, unrelated adults of various ages, and cord blood. To rule out contamination, replicate twin experiments were performed at different times with different library preparation protocols. Study-wide findings and limitations: Compared with coincidental sharing between unrelated individuals, out-of-frame TCR alpha sequences shared between twins had an excess of sequences with low generation probability. Because the same donors could not be followed over many years, the conclusions relied on cross-sectional statistical analysis. Fewer insertions were carried by abundant cord blood beta clonotypes, a similar but weaker trend appeared in young adult naive repertoires, and no such trend appeared in memory repertoires. Invariant T cells such as MAIT and iNKT could partly confound zero-insertion analyses, though diverse VJ usage argued against this for most clonotypes. In monozygotic twins, recombination models systematically underestimated out-of-frame TCR alpha sharing, but the models matched the sharing seen between unrelated individuals. A weaker excess of twin sharing was found in beta out-of-frame sequences because the signal-to-noise ratio was lowered by fewer shared sequences.

Preparation of the library involved 5' RACE. The sample was run on an Illumina HiSeq 2000. Template switching introduced a universal primer binding site; the final cDNA contained a unique molecular identifier, enabling accurate counting of TCR cDNA molecules. Specific primers in the conserved constant-segment region were used to synthesize first-strand cDNA for TCR alpha and beta chains. To control for contamination, every cDNA library carried two barcodes: a SMART-Mk sample barcode plus Illumina barcodes. TruSeq adapter sequences, together with Illumina sample barcodes, were added in two successive PCR steps. Sequencing of the TCR alpha and beta cDNA libraries was done on the Illumina HiSeq platform using custom primers. The source study handled its data this way. Unique molecular identifiers were extracted from raw reads with MiGEC, and CDR3 positions were determined with MiXCR. For each individual, recombination models were inferred using an EM algorithm with the repgenHMM and IGoR tools. Shared clonotype analysis was performed with the tcR package in R, normalizing sharing by the product of cloneset sizes. To study raw recombination free of thymic and clonal selection effects, out-of-frame nonproductive sequences were analyzed. Through fastp at Q25 and MiXCR, TCRdb rebuilt clones from the public reads, retaining in-frame beta chains. Entries are consolidated by CDR3 protein sequence, retaining the most common genes and DNA. The V and J calls were determined by TCRdb, not by the authors. A total of 400,000 to 500,000 distinct CDR3 sequences appear in this sample, about a fifth of them only once. Jointly, the top ten make up approximately 12% of the sample.

This clonotype turned up a few times. Its antigen is still unknown. One base away there is no much larger clone; base qualities are not given. Every donor in the study was a healthy Caucasian. Three unrelated non-twin adults were also sequenced: a male aged 18 to 30, a male aged 50 to 60 and a female aged 50 to 60. Miltenyi CD45RO+ enrichment and human naive T-cell isolation kits were used to isolate memory (CD45RO+) and naive T cells from PBMC. The junction shows trimming of 6 bases on V and 6 bases on J, and the gene matches do not reach 3 bases of it. The CDR3 spans 12 residues, from the cysteine through the phenylalanine. This entry keeps only the CDR3 DNA: 36 bases, framed from base 1. Based on the germline V gene, the CDR1 and CDR2 sequences are MDHEN and SYDVKM.

Sequencing was done on a sample of naive T cells sorted from blood. The intended sense of this specimen's cell subset or site label: cells isolated with a human naive T-cell isolation kit. This chain is built from TRBV28 and TRBJ2-7; TRBD1 lines up with 9 middle nucleotides. The clonotype was recovered from a man in his fifties in good health. CDR3 sequence: CASRDRGPEQYF. The DNA sequence is TGTGCCAGCAGGGACAGGGGTCCCGAGCAGTACTTC.